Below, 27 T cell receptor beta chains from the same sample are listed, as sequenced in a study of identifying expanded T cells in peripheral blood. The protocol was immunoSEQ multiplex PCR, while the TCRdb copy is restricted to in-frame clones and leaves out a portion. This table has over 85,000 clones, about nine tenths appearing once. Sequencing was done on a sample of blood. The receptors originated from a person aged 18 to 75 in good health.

In DNA form, the CDR3 reads TGCGCCAGCAGTGAGTCGGCCGGGAGGGTCGACGAGCAGTACTTC. Its protein product is CASSESAGRVDEQYF. V usage is TRBV10-1 and J usage is TRBJ2-7, with TRBD2 identical over 8 bases. The CDR3 has 15 residues. With 0 bases clipped from V and 5 bases from J, the junction kept 6 bases outside the gene matches. CDR1 WNHNN and CDR2 SYGVQD come from the germline V gene (reference sequence).

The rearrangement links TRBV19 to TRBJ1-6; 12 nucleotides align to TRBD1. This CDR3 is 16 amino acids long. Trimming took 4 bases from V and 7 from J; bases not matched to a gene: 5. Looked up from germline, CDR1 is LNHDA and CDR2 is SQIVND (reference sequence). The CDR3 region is CASSTGTGGPNSPLHF. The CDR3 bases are TGTGCCAGTAGTACCGGGACAGGGGGCCCCAATTCACCCCTCCACTTT. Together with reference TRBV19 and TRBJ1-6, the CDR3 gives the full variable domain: DGGITQSPKYLFRKEGQNVTLSCEQNLNHDAMYWYRQDPGQGLRLIYYSQIVNDFQKGDIAEGYSVSREKKESFPLTVTSAQKNPTAFYLCASSTGTGGPNSPLHFGNGTRLTVT.

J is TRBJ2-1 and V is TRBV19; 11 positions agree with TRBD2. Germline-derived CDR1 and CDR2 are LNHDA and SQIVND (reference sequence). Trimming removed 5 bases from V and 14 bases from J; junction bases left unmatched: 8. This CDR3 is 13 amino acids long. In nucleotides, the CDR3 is TGTGCCAGTAGTTCAGGACTAGCGGGTCGGGAGTTCTTC. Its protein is CASSSGLAGREFF. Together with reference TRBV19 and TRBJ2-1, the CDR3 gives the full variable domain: DGGITQSPKYLFRKEGQNVTLSCEQNLNHDAMYWYRQDPGQGLRLIYYSQIVNDFQKGDIAEGYSVSREKKESFPLTVTSAQKNPTAFYLCASSSGLAGREFFGPGTRLTVL.

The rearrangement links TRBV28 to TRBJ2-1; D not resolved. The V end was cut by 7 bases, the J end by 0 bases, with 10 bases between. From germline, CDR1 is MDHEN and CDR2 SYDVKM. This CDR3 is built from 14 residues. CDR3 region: CASNEGSSYNEQFF. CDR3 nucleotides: TGTGCCAGCAATGAAGGAAGCTCCTACAATGAGCAGTTCTTC.

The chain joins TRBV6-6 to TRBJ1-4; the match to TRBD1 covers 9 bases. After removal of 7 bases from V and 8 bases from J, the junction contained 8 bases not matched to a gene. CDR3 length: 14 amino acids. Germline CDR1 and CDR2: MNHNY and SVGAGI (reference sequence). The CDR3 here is CASKPGQGSEKLFF. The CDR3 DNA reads TGTGCCAGCAAGCCGGGACAGGGAAGCGAAAAACTGTTTTTT.

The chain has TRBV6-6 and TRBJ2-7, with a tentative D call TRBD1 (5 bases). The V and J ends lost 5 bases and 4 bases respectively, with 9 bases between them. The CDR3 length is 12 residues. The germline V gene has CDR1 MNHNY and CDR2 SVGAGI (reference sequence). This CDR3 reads CASSHDSYEQYF. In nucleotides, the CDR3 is TGTGCCAGCAGTCACGACAGTTACGAGCAGTACTTC.

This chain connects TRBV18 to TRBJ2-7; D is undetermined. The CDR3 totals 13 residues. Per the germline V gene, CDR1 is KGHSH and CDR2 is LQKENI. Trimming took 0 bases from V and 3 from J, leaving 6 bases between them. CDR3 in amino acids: CASSPPAIYEQYF. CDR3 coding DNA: TGTGCCAGCTCACCACCAGCCATCTACGAGCAGTACTTC.

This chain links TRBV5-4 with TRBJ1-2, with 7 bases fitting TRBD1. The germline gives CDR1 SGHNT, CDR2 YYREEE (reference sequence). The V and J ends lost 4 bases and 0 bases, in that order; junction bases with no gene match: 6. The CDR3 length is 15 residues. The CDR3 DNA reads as TGTGCCAGCAGCCCGGGGACAGCAGCTAACTATGGCTACACCTTC. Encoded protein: CASSPGTAANYGYTF.

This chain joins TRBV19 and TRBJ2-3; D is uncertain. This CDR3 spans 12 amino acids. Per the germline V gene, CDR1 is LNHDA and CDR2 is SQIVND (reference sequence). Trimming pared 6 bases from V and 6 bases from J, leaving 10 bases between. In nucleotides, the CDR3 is TGTGCCAGTAGGGGCTCTGGGGATACGCAGTATTTT. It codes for CASRGSGDTQYF.

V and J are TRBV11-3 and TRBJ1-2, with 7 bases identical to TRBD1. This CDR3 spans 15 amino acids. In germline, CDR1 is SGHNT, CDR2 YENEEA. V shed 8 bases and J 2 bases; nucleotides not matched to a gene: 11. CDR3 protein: CASQMGTVGNYGYTF. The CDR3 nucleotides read TGTGCCAGCCAGATGGGGACAGTAGGGAACTATGGCTACACCTTC. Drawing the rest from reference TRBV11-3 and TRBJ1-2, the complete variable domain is EAGVVQSPRYKIIEKKQPVAFWCNPISGHNTLYWYLQNLGQGPELLIRYENEEAVDDSQLPKDRFSAERLKGVDSTLKIQPAELGDSAVYLCASQMGTVGNYGYTFGSGTRLTVV.

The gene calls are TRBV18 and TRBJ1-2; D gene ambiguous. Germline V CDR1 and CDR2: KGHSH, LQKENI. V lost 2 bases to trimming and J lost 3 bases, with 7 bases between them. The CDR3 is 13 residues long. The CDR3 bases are TGTGCCAGCTCACCAGGCAGAGACTATGGCTACACCTTC. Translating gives CASSPGRDYGYTF.

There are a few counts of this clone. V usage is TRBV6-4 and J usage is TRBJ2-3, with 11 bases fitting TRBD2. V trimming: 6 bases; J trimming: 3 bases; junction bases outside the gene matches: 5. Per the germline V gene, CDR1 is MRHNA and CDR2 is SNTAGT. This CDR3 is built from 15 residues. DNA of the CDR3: TGTGCCAGCAGACCGGGACTAGCGGAAACAGATACGCAGTATTTT. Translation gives CASRPGLAETDTQYF.

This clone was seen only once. The CDR3 reads CASTETHLNYGYTF. The CDR3 DNA follows: TGTGCCAGTACCGAGACCCACCTTAACTATGGCTACACCTTC. The V gene is TRBV19, the J gene TRBJ1-2, with D hard to call. The CDR3 has 14 residues. V gave up 7 bases and J gave up 1 base, with 13 bases separating them. CDR1 is LNHDA and CDR2 is SQIVND in the germline V gene (reference sequence).

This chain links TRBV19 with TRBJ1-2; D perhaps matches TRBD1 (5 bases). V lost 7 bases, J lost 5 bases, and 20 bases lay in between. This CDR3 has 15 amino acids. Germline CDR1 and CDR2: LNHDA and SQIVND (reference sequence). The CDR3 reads CASIDSPSTQYGYTF. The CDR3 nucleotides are TGTGCCAGTATTGACAGCCCCTCGACGCAGTATGGCTACACCTTC.

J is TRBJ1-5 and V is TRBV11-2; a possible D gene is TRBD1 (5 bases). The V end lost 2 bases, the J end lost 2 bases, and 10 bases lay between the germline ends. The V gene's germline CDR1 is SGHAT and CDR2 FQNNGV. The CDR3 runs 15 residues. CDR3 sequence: CASSLRGAGNQPQHF. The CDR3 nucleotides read TGTGCCAGCAGCTTAAGAGGGGCGGGCAATCAGCCCCAGCATTTT. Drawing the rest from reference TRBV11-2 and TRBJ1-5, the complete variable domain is EAGVAQSPRYKIIEKRQSVAFWCNPISGHATLYWYQQILGQGPKLLIQFQNNGVVDDSQLPKDRFSAERLKGVDSTLKIQPAKLEDSAVYLCASSLRGAGNQPQHFGDGTRLSIL.

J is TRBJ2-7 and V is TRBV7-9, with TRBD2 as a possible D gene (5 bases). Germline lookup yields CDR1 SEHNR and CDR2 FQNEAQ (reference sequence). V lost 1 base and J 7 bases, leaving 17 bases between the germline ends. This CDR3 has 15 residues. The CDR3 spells CASSLDVGRSGEQYF. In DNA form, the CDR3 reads TGTGCCAGCAGCTTAGATGTAGGGCGATCGGGGGAGCAGTACTTC.

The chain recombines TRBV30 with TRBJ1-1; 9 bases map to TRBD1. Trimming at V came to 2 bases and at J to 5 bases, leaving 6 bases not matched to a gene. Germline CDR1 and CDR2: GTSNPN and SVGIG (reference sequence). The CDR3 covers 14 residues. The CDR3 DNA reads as TGTGCCTGGAGTCGACAGGGGGGTAAGACTGAAGCTTTCTTT. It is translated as CAWSRQGGKTEAFF.

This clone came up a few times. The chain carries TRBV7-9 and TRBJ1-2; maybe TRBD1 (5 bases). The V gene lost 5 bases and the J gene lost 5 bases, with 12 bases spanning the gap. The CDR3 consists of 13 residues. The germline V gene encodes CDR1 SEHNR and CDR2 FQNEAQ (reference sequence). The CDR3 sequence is CASSISPGYGYTF. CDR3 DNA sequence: TGTGCCAGCAGCATAAGCCCAGGGTATGGCTACACCTTC. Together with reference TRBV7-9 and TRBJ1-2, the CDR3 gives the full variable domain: DTGVSQNPRHKITKRGQNVTFRCDPISEHNRLYWYRQTLGQGPEFLTYFQNEAQLEKSRLLSDRFSAERPKGSFSTLEIQRTEQGDSAMYLCASSISPGYGYTFGSGTRLTVV.

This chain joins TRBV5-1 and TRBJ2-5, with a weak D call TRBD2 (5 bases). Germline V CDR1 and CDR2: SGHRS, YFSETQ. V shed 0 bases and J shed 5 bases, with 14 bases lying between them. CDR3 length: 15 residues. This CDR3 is CASSLVGAWGETQYF. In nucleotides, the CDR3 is TGCGCCAGCAGCTTGGTGGGAGCTTGGGGTGAGACCCAGTACTTC.

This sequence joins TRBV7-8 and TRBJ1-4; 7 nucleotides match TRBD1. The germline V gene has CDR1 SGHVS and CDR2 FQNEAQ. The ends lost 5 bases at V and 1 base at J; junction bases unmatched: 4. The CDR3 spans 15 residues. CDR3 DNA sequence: TGTGCCAGCAGCGTCCGGACAGGAACTAATGAAAAACTGTTTTTT. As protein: CASSVRTGTNEKLFF.

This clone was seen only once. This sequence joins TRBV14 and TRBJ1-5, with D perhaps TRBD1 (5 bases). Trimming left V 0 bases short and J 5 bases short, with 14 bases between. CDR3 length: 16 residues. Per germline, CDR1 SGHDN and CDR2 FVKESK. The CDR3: CASSQDLSGTDQPQHF. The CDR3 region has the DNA TGTGCCAGCAGCCAAGATCTTTCAGGGACTGATCAGCCCCAGCATTTT.

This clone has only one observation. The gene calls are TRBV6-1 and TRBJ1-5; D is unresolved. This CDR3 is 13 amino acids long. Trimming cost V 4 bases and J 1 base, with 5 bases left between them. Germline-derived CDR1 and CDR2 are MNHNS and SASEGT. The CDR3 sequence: CASSGQSNQPQHF. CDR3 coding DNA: TGTGCCAGCAGTGGGCAGAGCAATCAGCCCCAGCATTTT.

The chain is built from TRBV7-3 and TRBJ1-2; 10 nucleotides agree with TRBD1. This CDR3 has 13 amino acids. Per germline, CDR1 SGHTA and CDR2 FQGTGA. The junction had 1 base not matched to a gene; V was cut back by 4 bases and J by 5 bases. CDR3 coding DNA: TGTGCCAGCAGCTCGGACAGGGGGTATGGCTACACCTTC. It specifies CASSSDRGYGYTF.

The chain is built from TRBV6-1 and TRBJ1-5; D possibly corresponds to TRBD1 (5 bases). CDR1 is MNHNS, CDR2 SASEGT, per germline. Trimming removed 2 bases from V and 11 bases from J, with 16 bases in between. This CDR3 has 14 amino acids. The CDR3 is CASSESWGSLAQHF. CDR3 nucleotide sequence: TGTGCCAGCAGTGAATCGTGGGGGTCCTTGGCCCAGCATTTT.

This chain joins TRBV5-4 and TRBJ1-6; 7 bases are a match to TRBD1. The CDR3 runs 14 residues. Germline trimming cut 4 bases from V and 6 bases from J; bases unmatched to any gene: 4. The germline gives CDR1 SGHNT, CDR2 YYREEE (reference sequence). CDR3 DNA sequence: TGTGCCAGCAGCGGGGGGACAGCTAATTCACCCCTCCACTTT. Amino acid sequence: CASSGGTANSPLHF.

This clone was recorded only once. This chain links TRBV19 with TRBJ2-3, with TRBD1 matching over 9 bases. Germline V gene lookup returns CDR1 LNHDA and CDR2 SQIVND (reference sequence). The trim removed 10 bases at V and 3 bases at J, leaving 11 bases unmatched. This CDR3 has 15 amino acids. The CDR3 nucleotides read TGTGCCACCACCCCCCCGGGACAGGGAACAGATACGCAGTATTTT. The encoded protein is CATTPPGQGTDTQYF.

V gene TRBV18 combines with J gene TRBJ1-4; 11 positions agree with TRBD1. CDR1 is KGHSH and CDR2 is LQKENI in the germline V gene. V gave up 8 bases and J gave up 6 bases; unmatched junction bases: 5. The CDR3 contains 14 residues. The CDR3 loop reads CASTRDRGDEKLFF. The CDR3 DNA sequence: TGTGCCAGCACAAGGGACAGGGGGGATGAAAAACTGTTTTTT.